The 27 T cell receptor beta chains presented below share a single source sample, sequenced in a study of T cell clones after liver transplantation. The method was immunoSEQ multiplex PCR; TCRdb's version includes in-frame clones alone and lacks a portion of them. Found here are some 80,000 clones, 80% to 85% of them singletons; the top ten hold around 2%. The sample in question was CD4+ T cells from blood, obtained 48 months after liver transplant. These TCRs come from a human patient who received a liver transplant. Some T cells may be provided by the graft donor.

This rearrangement joins TRBV5-5 to TRBJ1-2, with D perhaps matching TRBD1 (6 bases). The CDR3 spans 12 residues. V gave up 1 base and J gave up 7 bases, with 8 bases separating them. Germline CDR1 reads SGHKS; CDR2 reads YYEKEE (reference sequence). CDR3 in amino acids: CASSLTGFGYTF. CDR3 in DNA: TGTGCCAGCAGCTTGACAGGGTTTGGCTACACCTTC.

The chain recombines TRBV7-3 with TRBJ1-1; D perhaps matches TRBD1 (5 bases). This CDR3 is 13 amino acids long. Deletions cut 5 bases from V and 3 bases from J, with 10 bases between. The germline gives CDR1 SGHTA, CDR2 FQGTGA. CDR3: CASSGGTDTEAFF. CDR3 DNA sequence: TGTGCCAGCAGCGGGGGAACGGACACTGAAGCTTTCTTT.

The rearrangement links TRBV7-9 to TRBJ2-2; 8 bases line up with TRBD1. V shed 3 bases, J shed 4 bases, and the junction held 7 bases outside the gene matches. Germline-derived CDR1 and CDR2 are SEHNR and FQNEAQ (reference sequence). This CDR3 region has 16 residues. CDR3 protein: CASSLRQGRITGELFF. CDR3 DNA: TGTGCCAGCAGCTTGAGACAGGGGCGGATCACCGGGGAGCTGTTTTTT.

The chain is built from TRBV5-6 and TRBJ1-6; D remains unclear. Trimming took off 4 bases at V and 11 bases at J, with 16 bases between the two ends. The germline V gene encodes CDR1 SGHDT and CDR2 YYEEEE. The CDR3 runs to 14 residues. DNA of the CDR3: TGTGCCAGCAGCCCAAGAAATATTGGGGCACCCCTCCACTTT. It is translated as CASSPRNIGAPLHF.

The chain has TRBV5-1 and TRBJ2-2; D might be TRBD1 (6 bases). The V end lost 0 bases, the J end lost 4 bases, and 13 bases lay between the germline ends. The CDR3 sequence is 16 residues long. CDR1 is SGHRS and CDR2 is YFSETQ in the germline V gene. Here the CDR3 reads CASSLDPLGATGELFF. The CDR3 DNA is TGCGCCAGCAGCTTGGACCCTTTGGGGGCCACCGGGGAGCTGTTTTTT. Variable domain in full (rest from reference TRBV5-1 and TRBJ2-2): KAGVTQTPRYLIKTRGQQVTLSCSPISGHRSVSWYQQTPGQGLQFLFEYFSETQRNKGNFPGRFSGRQFSNSRSEMNVSTLELGDSALYLCASSLDPLGATGELFFGEGSRLTVL.

The chain combines TRBV28 with TRBJ2-1; 9 bases agree with TRBD1. The ends lost 6 bases at V and 10 bases at J; junction bases unmatched: 16. The germline gives CDR1 MDHEN, CDR2 SYDVKM. The CDR3 contains 16 residues. CDR3 loop: CASRPPGQGLGVEQFF. CDR3 coding DNA: TGTGCCAGCAGGCCTCCGGGACAGGGTTTGGGTGTAGAGCAGTTCTTC.

The rearrangement joins TRBV19 to TRBJ2-5; 7 nucleotides align to TRBD1. Germline trimming cut 4 bases from V and 1 base from J; bases unmatched to any gene: 6. CDR1 and CDR2 (germline): LNHDA, SQIVND (reference sequence). The CDR3 spans 15 residues. This chain's CDR3 is CASSKGASLQETQYF. For the CDR3, the DNA is TGTGCCAGTAGTAAGGGGGCATCACTCCAAGAGACCCAGTACTTC.

This clone was counted only a few times. The V and J genes are TRBV14 and TRBJ1-2, with no clear D. Trimming cost V 4 bases and J 3 bases, with 6 bases left between them. The CDR3 sequence is 12 residues long. Germline-derived CDR1 and CDR2 are SGHDN and FVKESK. The CDR3 DNA follows: TGTGCCAGCAGCCCGGGAGACTATGGCTACACCTTC. Translation gives CASSPGDYGYTF. The full variable domain, its missing parts supplied by reference TRBV14 and TRBJ1-2, is EAGVTQFPSHSVIEKGQTVTLRCDPISGHDNLYWYRRVMGKEIKFLLHFVKESKQDESGMPNNRFLAERTGGTYSTLKVQPAELEDSGVYFCASSPGDYGYTFGSGTRLTVV.

The chain links TRBV6-1 to TRBJ2-5; no definite D call. Trimming took off 10 bases at V and 5 bases at J, with 14 bases between the two ends. The germline gives CDR1 MNHNS, CDR2 SASEGT. The CDR3 has 12 amino acids. CDR3 sequence (DNA): TGTGCCACATCGGACGTCGGGGAGACCCAGTACTTC. Amino acids: CATSDVGETQYF.

Concerning this clone itself: The sample contains more than one DNA sequence encoding this CDR3. V usage is TRBV9 and J usage is TRBJ2-5, with D unresolved. The germline CDR1 and CDR2 sequences are SGDLS and YYNGEE. The V and J ends lost 0 bases and 4 bases respectively, with 4 bases between them. The CDR3 loop spans 12 amino acids. The CDR3 here is CASSVAGETQYF. The CDR3 nucleotides read TGTGCCAGCAGCGTAGCCGGAGAGACCCAGTACTTC.

V usage is TRBV18 and J usage is TRBJ2-5, with D uncertain. Germline loops: CDR1 KGHSH, CDR2 LQKENI. The CDR3 sequence is 15 residues long. V was pared by 2 bases and J by 5 bases, with 15 bases between. In DNA, the CDR3 is TGTGCCAGCTCACCAGGGGATAAGGGCTTTGAGACCCAGTACTTC. Its translation is CASSPGDKGFETQYF.

The chain joins TRBV19 to TRBJ1-3, with 7 bases identical to TRBD1. This CDR3 comprises 16 residues. Germline V gene lookup returns CDR1 LNHDA and CDR2 SQIVND (reference sequence). After removal of 7 bases from V and 0 bases from J, the junction contained 9 bases not matched to a gene. The CDR3 loop is CASNLGGAGSGNTIYF. The CDR3, as DNA: TGTGCCAGTAACCTAGGGGGCGCCGGCTCTGGAAACACCATATATTTT.

This chain joins TRBV6-5 and TRBJ2-7; D is possibly TRBD1 (5 bases). The CDR3 sequence is 11 residues long. The V end lost 11 bases, the J end lost 6 bases, and 14 bases lay between the germline ends. Per germline, CDR1 MNHEY and CDR2 SVGAGI. CDR3: CAAGRALEQYF. As DNA, the CDR3 is TGTGCCGCAGGGCGCGCCCTCGAGCAGTACTTC.

The chain couples TRBV28 to TRBJ2-5; 7 bases are shared with TRBD2. V shed 5 bases and J 4 bases; nucleotides not matched to a gene: 1. The V gene's germline CDR1 is MDHEN and CDR2 SYDVKM. This CDR3 has 12 amino acids. The CDR3 DNA follows: TGTGCCAGCAGTAGACTAGCAGAGACCCAGTACTTC. This sequence encodes CASSRLAETQYF. The full variable domain, completed using reference TRBV28 and TRBJ2-5, is DVKVTQSSRYLVKRTGEKVFLECVQDMDHENMFWYRQDPGLGLRLIYFSYDVKMKEKGDIPEGYSVSREKKERFSLILESASTNQTSMYLCASSRLAETQYFGPGTRLLVL.

The V call is TRBV4-2, the J call TRBJ2-2; 9 nucleotides align to TRBD2. This CDR3 is built from 17 residues. CDR1 and CDR2 from the germline V gene are LGHNA and YNFKEQ. Trimming removed 4 bases from V and 3 bases from J; junction bases left unmatched: 9. The DNA for the CDR3 is TGTGCCAGCAGCCGAGTGGTAGCGGGAGATCACACCGGGGAGCTGTTTTTT. Protein product: CASSRVVAGDHTGELFF.

V and J are TRBV25-1 and TRBJ1-3, with 8 positions matching TRBD1. The CDR3 contains 14 residues. Unmatched junction bases numbered 3, after V lost 4 bases and J lost 4 bases. Germline V gene lookup returns CDR1 MGHDK and CDR2 SYGVNS. Here the CDR3 reads CASSGQGKGNTIYF. CDR3 in DNA: TGTGCCAGCAGTGGACAGGGGAAGGGAAACACCATATATTTT.

The V gene is TRBV29-1, the J gene TRBJ2-1; 14 bases map to TRBD2. Germline V gives CDR1 SQVTM, CDR2 ANQGSEA. CDR3 length: 17 residues. With 6 bases clipped from V and 13 bases from J, the junction kept 20 bases outside the gene matches. The CDR3: CSVLGTSGSPNMVVQFF. The CDR3 DNA reads TGCAGCGTCCTGGGGACTAGCGGGAGTCCCAACATGGTGGTCCAGTTCTTC.

The V call is TRBV4-2, the J call TRBJ1-2; 12 bases map to TRBD1. The J segment lost 0 bases and the V segment lost 4 bases, leaving 6 bases of the junction unmatched. CDR3 length: 17 amino acids. Germline CDR1 reads LGHNA; CDR2 reads YNFKEQ. CDR3 protein: CASSRRDRGRSNYGYTF. For the CDR3, the DNA is TGTGCCAGCAGCCGGAGGGACAGGGGGCGGTCTAACTATGGCTACACCTTC.

The V gene is TRBV28, the J gene TRBJ2-7; 7 bases agree with TRBD1. V lost 5 bases and J lost 1; bases outside the gene matches: 5. The CDR3 runs 14 residues. From germline, CDR1 is MDHEN and CDR2 SYDVKM. The DNA for the CDR3 is TGTGCCAGCAGTCCTCCGGGACAGTCCTACGAGCAGTACTTC. Protein product: CASSPPGQSYEQYF.

This chain joins TRBV19 and TRBJ2-7, with D possibly being TRBD1 (6 bases). The V and J ends lost 4 bases and 5 bases respectively, with 12 bases between them. Germline V CDR1 and CDR2: LNHDA, SQIVND (reference sequence). The CDR3 contains 13 residues. This CDR3 is CASSTSYRDEQYF. The CDR3 DNA sequence: TGTGCCAGTAGTACCTCCTACAGGGACGAGCAGTACTTC.

The chain employs TRBV5-1 and TRBJ1-1; weak D call: TRBD1 (6 bases). The germline V gene has CDR1 SGHRS and CDR2 YFSETQ. V lost 5 bases, J lost 4 bases, and 24 bases lay in between. The CDR3 sequence is 17 residues long. The DNA of the CDR3 is TGCGCCAGCAGTAGGGACATAAGTCAAGGGGCGCCCACTGAAGCTTTCTTT. It is translated as CASSRDISQGAPTEAFF.

This clone was detected only once. The chain carries TRBV21-1 and TRBJ2-3; the table's D gene call, TRBD2, was not cross checked with the DNA. TRBV21-1 is deemed a pseudogene. CDR3 length equals 14 residues. CDR3 bases: TGTGCTGCACCGGTGCGGGATCACACAGATACGCAGTATTTT. Residues: CAAPVRDHTDTQYF.

The V and J genes are TRBV6-6 and TRBJ2-1, with D uncertain. The CDR3 covers 11 residues. V lost 8 bases to trimming and J lost 7 bases, with 9 bases between them. Germline CDR1 and CDR2: MNHNY and SVGAGI (reference sequence). CDR3 nucleotide sequence: TGTGCCAGCCTTGGCCGGAATGAGCAGTTCTTC. Protein product: CASLGRNEQFF.

This chain joins TRBV7-3 and TRBJ2-3, with TRBD2 identical over 7 bases. CDR1 and CDR2 from the germline V gene are SGHTA and FQGTGA. The CDR3 has 16 amino acids. The trim removed 6 bases at V and 4 bases at J, leaving 13 bases unmatched. CDR3 coding DNA: TGTGCCAGCAGGACCTCCCGGGACTACTATGCAGATACGCAGTATTTT. This codes for CASRTSRDYYADTQYF.

The chain has TRBV5-4 and TRBJ2-6; D assignment may be TRBD1 or TRBD2 (6 bases each). There are 16 residues in the CDR3. The germline CDR1 and CDR2 sequences are SGHNT and YYREEE (reference sequence). The germline V and J ends were trimmed by 0 bases and 2 bases, with 9 bases remaining between them. Here the CDR3 DNA reads TGTGCCAGCAGCTTGGTGAGGGGGGCTGGGGCCAACGTCCTGACTTTC. Translating it yields CASSLVRGAGANVLTF.

The chain carries TRBV2 and TRBJ2-3, with 10 bases that match TRBD2. The germline V gene encodes CDR1 SNHLY and CDR2 FYNNEI. V was clipped by 2 bases and J by 6 bases; unmatched bases: 2. The CDR3 runs to 14 residues. Here the CDR3 reads CASSEKAGGDTQYF. The CDR3, as DNA: TGTGCCAGCAGTGAAAAAGCGGGAGGGGATACGCAGTATTTT.

V is TRBV28 and J is TRBJ1-2, with D unresolved. V gave up 5 bases and J gave up 5 bases, with 15 bases separating them. The length of the CDR3 is 14 residues. CDR1 and CDR2 from the germline V gene are MDHEN and SYDVKM. Here the CDR3 DNA reads TGTGCCAGCAGTACTATGGCAGGTGAATATGGCTACACCTTC. Its translation: CASSTMAGEYGYTF.